This note documents a single T cell receptor (beta chain) sequence. Its antigen is unknown. Germline and junction disagree at one end, which may indicate a read error. Germline DNA was also extracted, and blood RNA was taken from unsorted whole blood. This sample is drawn from a study of tumor-infiltrating lymphocytes in primary liver carcinoma. The wider study: The study enrolled male and female patients aged 30 to 69 years. Points from the study as a whole: Pairs comparing tumor with adjacent tissue or blood overlapped less than pairs drawn from tumor regions. Blood trailed tumors significantly in top-250-clone fraction (p = 0.039).

A primer matching the constant region was used to make TCR beta cDNA from approximately 520 ng of total RNA. Generation of the TCR beta libraries relied on three nested multiplex PCR rounds using slightly modified ARM-PCR. Using its own MiXCR run on the multiplex PCR reads, TCRdb lists one record per CDR3 protein. Seen here are over 250,000 distinct CDR3 sequences, almost 60% observed once, and the top ten hold about 17%. This TCR came from a woman in her 30s with primary liver carcinoma and hepatitis B virus infection. The sequencing input was peripheral blood.

The CDR3 loop is CASSFGAATGELFF. The CDR3 coding sequence is TGTGCCAGCAGCTTTGGTGCTGCTACCGGGGAGCTCTTTTTC. V gene TRBV7-9 combines with J gene TRBJ2-2, with a weak D call TRBD2 (5 bases). The V gene's germline CDR1 is SEHNR and CDR2 FQNEAQ (reference sequence). CDR3 length equals 14 residues.